A single sample is the source of the 19 T cell receptor beta chains below, sequenced in a study of T cell responses to AZD1222 COVID-19 vaccine. Only in-frame clones appear in the TCRdb table, and some are missing; sequencing was by immunoSEQ multiplex PCR. The repertoire holds 95,000 to 100,000 clones, with roughly nine tenths as singletons. The input for sequencing was peripheral blood, taken on day 0 of AZD1222 vaccination. All receptors derive from an adult in good health.

The J gene is TRBJ2-3, the V gene TRBV10-1, with D maybe TRBD1 (6 bases). The CDR3 extends over 17 amino acids. The germline V gene has CDR1 WNHNN and CDR2 SYGVQD (reference sequence). V was shortened by 0 bases and J by 2 bases, with 15 bases between the two germline ends. In DNA, the CDR3 is TGCGCCAGCAGTGAGTCGGGGGCAGGATCCTTCACAGATACGCAGTATTTT. It is translated as CASSESGAGSFTDTQYF.

The genes are TRBV30 and TRBJ2-3; 10 nucleotides line up with TRBD1. Unmatched junction bases numbered 8, after V lost 3 bases and J lost 8 bases. This CDR3 region has 14 residues. Germline V gene data show CDR1 as GTSNPN and CDR2 as SVGIG (reference sequence). The CDR3 sequence: CAWRMTGGFGTQYF. In DNA, the CDR3 is TGTGCCTGGAGGATGACAGGGGGCTTTGGTACGCAGTATTTT.

The chain has TRBV19 and TRBJ1-2; the D is unclear. Germline V CDR1 and CDR2: LNHDA, SQIVND (reference sequence). The V end lost 0 bases, the J end lost 3 bases, and 8 bases lay between the germline ends. This CDR3 contains 14 residues. The CDR3 DNA reads TGTGCCAGTAGTATAGAATTCGGTGACTATGGCTACACCTTC. It is translated as CASSIEFGDYGYTF.

This clone was seen just once. The gene calls are TRBV9 and TRBJ2-3; D perhaps matches TRBD2 (7 bases). This CDR3 is 16 amino acids long. V lost 3 bases, J lost 6 bases, and 20 bases lay in between. Germline assignment: CDR1 SGDLS and CDR2 YYNGEE. DNA for the CDR3: TGTGCCAGCAGCGGGCCCCTGGGGGGGCGGCTTGATACGCAGTATTTT. This sequence encodes CASSGPLGGRLDTQYF.

The chain recombines TRBV7-3 with TRBJ2-2; tentatively, D is TRBD2 (7 bases). The germline V gene has CDR1 SGHTA and CDR2 FQGTGA. V was pared by 1 base and J by 7 bases, with 13 bases between. The CDR3 loop spans 15 amino acids. The CDR3 DNA is TGTGCCAGCAGCTTAAGCGGGGGCGTAGGCGGGGAGCTGTTTTTT. It encodes CASSLSGGVGGELFF.

This clone appeared once. V and J are TRBV7-9 and TRBJ2-7, with D possibly being TRBD1 or TRBD2 (6 bases each). Germline CDR1 SEHNR, CDR2 FQNEAQ (reference sequence). The V end lost 5 bases, the J end lost 5 bases, and 16 bases lay between the germline ends. The CDR3 is 14 amino acids. CDR3: CASSTGAIRDEQYF. CDR3 nucleotide sequence: TGTGCCAGCAGCACGGGGGCGATCAGGGACGAGCAGTACTTC.

V and J are TRBV7-2 and TRBJ1-2; 7 nucleotides align to TRBD1. The junction had 9 bases not matched to a gene; V was cut back by 4 bases and J by 4 bases. The CDR3 is 15 amino acids. Germline V gene sequence: CDR1 SGHTA, CDR2 FQGNSA. In DNA form, the CDR3 reads TGTGCCAGCAGCTCGAACCCGGGACAGAGCTATGGCTACACCTTC. This codes for CASSSNPGQSYGYTF.

V and J are TRBV7-2 and TRBJ2-3; weak D call: TRBD2 (7 bases). Germline values: CDR1 SGHTA, CDR2 FQGNSA. V dropped 5 bases and J dropped 4 bases, with 19 bases sitting between them. This CDR3 is built from 16 residues. The CDR3 DNA follows: TGTGCCAGCAGCCCAAAGGGGGGGCGCTTGGCAGATACGCAGTATTTT. Translated, it gives CASSPKGGRLADTQYF.

The chain employs TRBV10-1 and TRBJ1-2; TRBD1 aligns across 8 bases. This CDR3 has 13 residues. From germline, CDR1 is WNHNN and CDR2 SYGVQD (reference sequence). Trimming removed 5 bases from V and 7 bases from J; junction bases left unmatched: 6. The CDR3 spells CASSSDRAIGYTF. Here the CDR3 DNA reads TGCGCCAGCAGTTCGGACAGGGCGATTGGCTACACCTTC.

The genes are TRBV4-1 and TRBJ2-1; 9 nucleotides agree with TRBD2. V was pared by 0 bases and J by 12 bases, with 6 bases of the junction left unmatched. The CDR3 is 14 amino acids. The germline V gene has CDR1 MGHRA and CDR2 YSYEKL. The CDR3 reads CASSQDPSGLAQFF. The CDR3 DNA follows: TGCGCCAGCAGCCAAGATCCCTCGGGACTAGCGCAGTTCTTC.

This rearrangement joins TRBV7-2 to TRBJ1-1; D ambiguous. The CDR3 is 15 residues long. V lost 3 bases, J lost 0 bases, and 11 bases lay in between. Per the germline V gene, CDR1 is SGHTA and CDR2 is FQGNSA. CDR3 amino acids: CASSFYPILNTEAFF. In DNA, the CDR3 is TGTGCCAGCAGCTTTTACCCGATTTTGAACACTGAAGCTTTCTTT. The variable domain in full, completed from reference TRBV7-2 and TRBJ1-1, reads GAGVSQSPSNKVTEKGKDVELRCDPISGHTALYWYRQSLGQGLEFLIYFQGNSAPDKSGLPSDRFSAERTGGSVSTLTIQRTQQEDSAVYLCASSFYPILNTEAFFGQGTRLTVV.

V gene TRBV19 combines with J gene TRBJ1-6; tentatively, D is TRBD1 (5 bases). Per germline, CDR1 LNHDA and CDR2 SQIVND (reference sequence). The CDR3 extends over 13 amino acids. Trimming stripped 6 bases from V and 7 bases from J, with 10 bases between. The chain's CDR3 is CASRDRYNSPLHF. CDR3 coding DNA: TGTGCCAGTAGAGACAGATACAATTCACCCCTCCACTTT.

The chain has TRBV6-6 and TRBJ2-7; D perhaps matches TRBD1 (6 bases). The CDR3 loop spans 15 amino acids. Between the trimmed V and J ends, which lost 6 bases and 1 base, there was a span of 16 bases. Germline V gives CDR1 MNHNY, CDR2 SVGAGI (reference sequence). CDR3 loop: CASRVLQGNSYEQYF. The CDR3 coding sequence is TGTGCCAGCAGGGTTCTGCAGGGGAATTCCTACGAGCAGTACTTC.

This chain links TRBV9 with TRBJ1-2; D gene uncertain. With 4 bases removed from V and 5 bases from J, the gap between germline ends came to 15 bases. Germline V gene lookup returns CDR1 SGDLS and CDR2 YYNGEE. This CDR3 is 14 amino acids long. CDR3 residues: CASSTTTAPYGYTF. In nucleotides, the CDR3 is TGTGCCAGCAGCACTACAACAGCCCCATATGGCTACACCTTC.

V usage is TRBV6-5 and J usage is TRBJ2-1, with 7 positions matching TRBD1. Germline V gene sequence: CDR1 MNHEY, CDR2 SVGAGI. This CDR3 contains 14 residues. J gave up 1 base and V 5 bases, and 2 bases lay outside the gene matches. The CDR3 DNA follows: TGTGCCAGCAGTCGGGACAGTTCCTACAATGAGCAGTTCTTC. This encodes CASSRDSSYNEQFF.

The chain carries TRBV4-2 and TRBJ2-1, with 7 bases that match TRBD1. After removal of 3 bases from V and 14 bases from J, the junction contained 10 bases not matched to a gene. CDR3 length: 13 residues. Germline loops: CDR1 LGHNA, CDR2 YNFKEQ. CDR3 in DNA: TGTGCCAGCAGCCAGGTACAGGGGTTGTGGAAGTTCTTC. As protein: CASSQVQGLWKFF.

The chain joins TRBV7-2 to TRBJ2-1, with 7 bases lining up with TRBD1. Germline V CDR1 and CDR2: SGHTA, FQGNSA. Losses at the gene ends were 5 bases for V and 4 bases for J; bases not matched to a gene: 5. The CDR3 contains 14 residues. The CDR3 nucleotides read TGTGCCAGCAGCACCAGGGACAGATACAATGAGCAGTTCTTC. This codes for CASSTRDRYNEQFF.

The J gene is TRBJ2-7, the V gene TRBV6-5, with TRBD2 matching over 9 bases. This CDR3 is 13 amino acids long. Germline values: CDR1 MNHEY, CDR2 SVGAGI. J lost 3 bases, V lost 6 bases, and 3 bases had no gene match. CDR3 bases: TGTGCCAGCAGACTAGCGGGTTACTACGAGCAGTACTTC. Protein sequence: CASRLAGYYEQYF.

The chain couples TRBV19 to TRBJ2-7, with 7 bases identical to TRBD1. This CDR3 has 15 residues. V was pared by 3 bases and J by 2 bases, with 7 bases of the junction left unmatched. Germline CDR1 and CDR2: LNHDA and SQIVND (reference sequence). In nucleotides, the CDR3 is TGTGCCAGTAGTATCCGACAGGGTCTGGCCTACGAGCAGTACTTC. It encodes CASSIRQGLAYEQYF.